This is a list of T cell receptor beta chains from one sample in a study of T cell responses to AZD1222 COVID-19 vaccine. Assay used: immunoSEQ multiplex PCR; TCRdb lists only in-frame clones, some missing. This sample has over 150,000 clones, with about nine tenths found just once. Here the sequenced sample was peripheral blood, taken on day 0 of AZD1222 vaccination. The receptor set was obtained from an adult in good health. Each CDR3 is given with its conserved first and last residue. A D gene is named only where the DNA matches it firmly. Size values are once, few and many counts, or a class for expanded clones, and some rows have none.

TRBV30	TRBJ1-1	.	.	TGTGCCGGTCGGACAGACTGGAACACTGAAGCTTTCTTT	CAGRTDWNTEAFF
TRBV6-5	TRBJ2-1	.	.	TGTGCCAGCGTGGCCACTCTGGGGGCGCGAACTGAGCAGTTCTTC	CASVATLGARTEQFF
TRBV13	TRBJ1-2	.	.	TGTGCCAGCAGCCGCCGACAGCGTTTCTATGGCTACACCTTC	CASSRRQRFYGYTF
TRBV9	TRBJ2-1	.	.	TGTGCCAGCAGCGTACATGGGGATTACAATGAGCAGTTCTTC	CASSVHGDYNEQFF
TRBV6-5	TRBJ2-1	TRBD2	.	TGTGCCAGCAGCCCGACTAGCGGAGAGCAGTTCTTC	CASSPTSGEQFF
TRBV7-2	TRBJ2-2	.	.	TGTGCCAGCAGCTTAGTGGTGACACTGCCGACCGGGGAGCTGTTTTTT	CASSLVVTLPTGELFF
TRBV7-9	TRBJ1-1	.	.	TGTGCCAGCAGCTTCAACAGAGAAGCTTTCTTT	CASSFNREAFF
TRBV28	TRBJ2-1	.	.	TGTGCCAGCAGTTCTACCTCGACAACTGGGGCCCTGACATACAATGAGCAGTTCTTC	CASSSTSTTGALTYNEQFF
TRBV24-1	TRBJ1-5	.	.	TGTGCCACCAGTGATAAACGGGACACAAATCAGCCCCAGCATTTT	CATSDKRDTNQPQHF
TRBV15	TRBJ1-1	.	once	TGTGCCACCAGCAGCAAACGGGGCACTGAAGCTTTCTTT	CATSSKRGTEAFF
TRBV6-6	TRBJ1-3	.	.	TGTGCCAGCAGTCCCGGCGGGGGAAACACCATATATTTT	CASSPGGGNTIYF
TRBV28	TRBJ2-1	.	.	TGTGCCAGCAGTAAACCCCCGGAACGAAACAATGAGCAGTTCTTC	CASSKPPERNNEQFF
TRBV9	TRBJ1-5	TRBD1	.	TGTGCCAGCAGCGCGGGACAGGGGGTCGGACAGCCCCAGCATTTT	CASSAGQGVGQPQHF
TRBV27	TRBJ2-7	TRBD2	.	TGTGCCAGCAGGCCCCGGACTAGCGGGAGTGGCGAGCAGTACTTC	CASRPRTSGSGEQYF
TRBV4-3	TRBJ1-6	.	.	TGCGCCAGCAGCCAAGACTTAGGAGGGGAACACTCACCCCTCCACTTT	CASSQDLGGEHSPLHF
TRBV10-3	TRBJ1-6	.	.	TGTGCCATCAGTGGAACGGGCGAAAATTCACCCCTCCACTTT	CAISGTGENSPLHF
TRBV3-1/TRBV3-2	TRBJ2-3	TRBD1	.	TGTGCCAGCAGCCCATGGACAGGGGAAGATACGCAGTATTTT	CASSPWTGEDTQYF
TRBV28	TRBJ1-5	.	.	TGTGCCAGCAGTGCTATCAGGGGCAAGGATCAGCCCCAGCATTTT	CASSAIRGKDQPQHF
TRBV24-1	TRBJ1-5	TRBD1	.	TGTGCCACCAGCCCACAGGGGGCGAGCCAGCCCCAGCATTTT	CATSPQGASQPQHF
TRBV28	TRBJ1-1	.	few	TGTGCCAGCAGTTTAAGCGGGGGCACTGAAGCTTTCTTT	CASSLSGGTEAFF
TRBV6-5	TRBJ1-1	.	.	TGTGCCAGCAGTTACCAGGGCGACACTGAAGCTTTCTTT	CASSYQGDTEAFF